This T cell receptor (beta chain) was sequenced in a study of T cell responses to AZD1222 COVID-19 vaccine. General observations from the study: Vaccine-associated CD4 TCRs ranged over spike, dominating at 160-218 and 743-854. Donors in the cohort were predominantly white British and more often female, and clonal diversity was possibly underestimated.

Sequencing was performed with immunoSEQ multiplex PCR; in TCRdb, only in-frame clones are kept and a portion is missing. Of about 110,000 clones in the sample, about 87% were seen once. The trim removed 8 bases at V and 7 bases at J, leaving 15 bases unmatched. Germline V gives CDR1 SEHNR, CDR2 FQNEAQ (reference sequence). CDR3 length: 16 residues. For this clone: The antigen remains undetermined.

The source is an adult in good health. This sample comprised peripheral blood, obtained on day 0 of AZD1222 vaccination. The chain has TRBV7-9 and TRBJ2-1; 9 bases fit TRBD2. This CDR3 reads CASRGGGVVRGNEQFF. CDR3 sequence (DNA): TGTGCCAGCCGCGGGGGGGGCGTGGTGCGCGGGAATGAGCAGTTCTTC.